The clone carrying this T cell receptor (beta chain) came up many times. The record originates from a study of T-cell reconstitution after alpha-beta-depleted transplantation in children. This CDR3 comprises 17 residues. Germline V gene lookup returns CDR1 LGHNA and CDR2 YSLEER. V was cut by 3 bases and J by 5 bases, with 22 bases left in between. Using unique molecular identifiers, the investigators prepared the TCRbeta library. In TCRdb, the PCR reads were re-called with MiXCR into one record per CDR3 protein. Of approximately 640,000 distinct CDR3 sequences detected, roughly 15% appear once; the ten largest clones hold 0.85% to 1.3%.

This clonotype was obtained from a human donor who donated a stem cell graft to a child with acute myeloid leukemia. V is TRBV4-3 and J is TRBJ2-5; unclear D gene. Sequencing was performed on PBMCs from the stem cell graft donor, taken from the stem cell graft. The CDR3: CASSQDLIPSGRETQYF. The CDR3 DNA is TGCGCCAGCAGCCAGGACCTTATACCTTCGGGCAGGGAGACCCAGTACTTC.